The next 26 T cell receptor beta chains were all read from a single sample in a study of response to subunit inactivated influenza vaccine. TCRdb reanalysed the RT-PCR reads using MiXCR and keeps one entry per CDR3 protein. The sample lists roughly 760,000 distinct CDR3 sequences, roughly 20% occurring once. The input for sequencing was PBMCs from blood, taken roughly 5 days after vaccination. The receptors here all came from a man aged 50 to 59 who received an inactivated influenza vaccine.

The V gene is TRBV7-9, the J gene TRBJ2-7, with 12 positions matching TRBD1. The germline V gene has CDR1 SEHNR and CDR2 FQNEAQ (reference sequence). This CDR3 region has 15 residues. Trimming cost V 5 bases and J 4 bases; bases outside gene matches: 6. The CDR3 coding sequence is TGTGCCAGCAGCCGGGACAGGGGGCGCGTATACGAGCAGTACTTC. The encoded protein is CASSRDRGRVYEQYF.

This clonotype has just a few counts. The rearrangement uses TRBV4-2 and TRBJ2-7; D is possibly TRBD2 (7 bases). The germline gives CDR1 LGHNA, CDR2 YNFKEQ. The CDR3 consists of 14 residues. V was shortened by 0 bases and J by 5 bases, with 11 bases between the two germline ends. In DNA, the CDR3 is TGTGCCAGCAGCCAAGATTGGGGGGGCGACGAGCAGTACTTC. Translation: CASSQDWGGDEQYF.

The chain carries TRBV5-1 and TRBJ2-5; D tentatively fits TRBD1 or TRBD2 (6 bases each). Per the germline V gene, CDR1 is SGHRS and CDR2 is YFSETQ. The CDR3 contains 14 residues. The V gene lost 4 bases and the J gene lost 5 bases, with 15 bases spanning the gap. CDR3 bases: TGCGCCAGCAGCCCGGCGTGGGGGGCTGAGACCCAGTACTTC. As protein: CASSPAWGAETQYF.

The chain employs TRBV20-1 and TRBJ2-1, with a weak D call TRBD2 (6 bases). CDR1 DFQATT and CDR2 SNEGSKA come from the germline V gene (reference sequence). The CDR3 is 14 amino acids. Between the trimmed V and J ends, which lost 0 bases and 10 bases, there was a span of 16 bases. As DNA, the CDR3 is TGCAGTGCTAGAGAATCCCGACTAGGAATAGAGCAGTTCTTC. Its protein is CSARESRLGIEQFF.

The CDR3 is CSVQRGSSYNEQFF. In DNA form, the CDR3 reads TGCAGCGTCCAGCGCGGTAGCTCCTACAATGAGCAGTTCTTC. The chain combines TRBV29-1 with TRBJ2-1; no clear D gene. The CDR3 covers 14 residues. The germline CDR1 and CDR2 sequences are SQVTM and ANQGSEA. V dropped 6 bases and J dropped 0 bases, with 12 bases sitting between them.

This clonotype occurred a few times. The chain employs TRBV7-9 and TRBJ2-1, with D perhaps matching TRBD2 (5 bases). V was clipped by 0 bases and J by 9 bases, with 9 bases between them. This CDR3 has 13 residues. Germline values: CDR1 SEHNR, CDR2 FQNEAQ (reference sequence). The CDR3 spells CASSLAEGFEQFF. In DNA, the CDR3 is TGTGCCAGCAGCTTAGCAGAGGGATTTGAGCAGTTCTTC.

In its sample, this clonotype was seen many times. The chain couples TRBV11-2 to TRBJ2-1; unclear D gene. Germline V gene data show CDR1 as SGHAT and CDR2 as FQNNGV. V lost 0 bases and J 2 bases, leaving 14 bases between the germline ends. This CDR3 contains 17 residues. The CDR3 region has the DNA TGTGCCAGCAGCTTAGAAGTGGTGCCCGGTACCTACAATGAGCAGTTCTTC. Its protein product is CASSLEVVPGTYNEQFF. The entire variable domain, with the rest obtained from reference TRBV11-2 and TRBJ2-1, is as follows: EAGVAQSPRYKIIEKRQSVAFWCNPISGHATLYWYQQILGQGPKLLIQFQNNGVVDDSQLPKDRFSAERLKGVDSTLKIQPAKLEDSAVYLCASSLEVVPGTYNEQFFGPGTRLTVL.

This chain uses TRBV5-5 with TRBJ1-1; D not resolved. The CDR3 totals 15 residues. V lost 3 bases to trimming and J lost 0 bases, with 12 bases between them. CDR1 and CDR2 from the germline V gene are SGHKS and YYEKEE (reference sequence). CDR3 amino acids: CASSSHPTVNTEAFF. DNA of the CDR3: TGTGCCAGCAGCTCCCACCCCACAGTGAACACTGAAGCTTTCTTT.

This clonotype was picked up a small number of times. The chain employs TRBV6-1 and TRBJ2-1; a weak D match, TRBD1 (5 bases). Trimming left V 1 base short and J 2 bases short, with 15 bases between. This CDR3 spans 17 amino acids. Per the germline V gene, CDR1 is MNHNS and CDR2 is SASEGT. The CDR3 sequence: CASSEGFGQGAYNEQFF. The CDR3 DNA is TGTGCCAGCAGTGAAGGTTTTGGTCAGGGTGCCTACAATGAGCAGTTCTTC.

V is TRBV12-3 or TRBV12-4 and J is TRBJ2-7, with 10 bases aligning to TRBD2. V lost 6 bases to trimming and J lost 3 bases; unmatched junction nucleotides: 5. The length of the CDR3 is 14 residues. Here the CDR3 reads CASRPSGGNYEQYF. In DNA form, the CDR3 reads TGTGCCAGCAGACCTAGCGGGGGAAACTACGAGCAGTACTTC.

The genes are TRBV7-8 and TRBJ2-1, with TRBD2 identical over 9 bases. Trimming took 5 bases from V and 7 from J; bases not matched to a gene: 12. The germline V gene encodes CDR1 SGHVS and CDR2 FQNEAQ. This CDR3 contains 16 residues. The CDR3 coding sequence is TGTGCCAGCAGCGCAAACTTACTAGCGGGTTGGAATGAGCAGTTCTTC. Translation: CASSANLLAGWNEQFF.

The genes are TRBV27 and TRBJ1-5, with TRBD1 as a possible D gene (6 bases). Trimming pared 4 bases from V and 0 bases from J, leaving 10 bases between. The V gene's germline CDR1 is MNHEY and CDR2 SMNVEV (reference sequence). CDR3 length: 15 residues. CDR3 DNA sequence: TGTGCCAGCAGTTCAGGGACAAGTAGCAATCAGCCCCAGCATTTT. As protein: CASSSGTSSNQPQHF.

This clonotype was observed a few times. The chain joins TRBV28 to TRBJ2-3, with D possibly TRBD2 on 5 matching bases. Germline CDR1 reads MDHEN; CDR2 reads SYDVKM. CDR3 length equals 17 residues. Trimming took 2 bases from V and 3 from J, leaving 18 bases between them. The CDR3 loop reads CASSLGGNPGSTDTQYF. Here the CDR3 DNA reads TGTGCCAGCAGTTTAGGAGGCAACCCCGGTAGTACAGATACGCAGTATTTT.

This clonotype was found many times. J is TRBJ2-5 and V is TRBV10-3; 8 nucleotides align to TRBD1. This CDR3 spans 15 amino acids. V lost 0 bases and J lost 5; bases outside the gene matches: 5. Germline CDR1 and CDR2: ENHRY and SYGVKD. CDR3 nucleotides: TGTGCCATCAGTGAGTCGGCAGGGGGCTCGGAGACCCAGTACTTC. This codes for CAISESAGGSETQYF.

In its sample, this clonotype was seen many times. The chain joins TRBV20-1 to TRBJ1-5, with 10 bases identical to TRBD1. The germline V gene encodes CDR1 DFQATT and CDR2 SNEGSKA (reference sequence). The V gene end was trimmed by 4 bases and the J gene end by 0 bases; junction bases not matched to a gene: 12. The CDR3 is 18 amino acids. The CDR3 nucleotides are TGCAGTGCTAAGGTGGACAGGGGGTTAACTTATAGCAATCAGCCCCAGCATTTT. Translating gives CSAKVDRGLTYSNQPQHF.

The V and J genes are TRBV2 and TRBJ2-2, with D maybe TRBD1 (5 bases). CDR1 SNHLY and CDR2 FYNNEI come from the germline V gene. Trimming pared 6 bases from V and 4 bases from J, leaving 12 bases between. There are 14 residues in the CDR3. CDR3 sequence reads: CASRTVGATGELFF. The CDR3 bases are TGTGCCAGCAGAACGGTAGGGGCCACCGGGGAGCTGTTTTTT.

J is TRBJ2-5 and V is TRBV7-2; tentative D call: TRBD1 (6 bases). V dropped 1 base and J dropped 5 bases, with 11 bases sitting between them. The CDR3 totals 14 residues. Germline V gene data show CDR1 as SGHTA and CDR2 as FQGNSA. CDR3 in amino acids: CASSLDRVSETQYF. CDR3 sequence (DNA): TGTGCCAGCAGCTTAGACAGGGTGAGCGAGACCCAGTACTTC.

The CDR3 sequence is CSVPDRVTYNEQFF. CDR3 DNA: TGCAGCGTCCCGGACAGGGTGACCTACAATGAGCAGTTCTTC. V and J are TRBV29-1 and TRBJ2-1, with 8 bases that match TRBD1. The V gene end was trimmed by 6 bases and the J gene end by 2 bases; junction bases not matched to a gene: 6. Germline CDR1 and CDR2: SQVTM and ANQGSEA. CDR3 size: 14 residues.

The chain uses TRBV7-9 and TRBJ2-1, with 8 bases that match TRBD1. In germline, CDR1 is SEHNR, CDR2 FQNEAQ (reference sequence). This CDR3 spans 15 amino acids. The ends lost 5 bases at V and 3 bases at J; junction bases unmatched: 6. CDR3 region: CASSDTDRDYNEQFF. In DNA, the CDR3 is TGTGCCAGCAGCGATACGGACAGGGACTACAATGAGCAGTTCTTC.

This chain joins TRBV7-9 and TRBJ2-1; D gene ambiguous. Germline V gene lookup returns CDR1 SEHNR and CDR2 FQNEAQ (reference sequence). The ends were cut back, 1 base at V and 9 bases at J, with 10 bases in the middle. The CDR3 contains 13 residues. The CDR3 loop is CASSLVSRVEQFF. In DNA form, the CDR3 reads TGTGCCAGCAGCTTAGTCTCTCGTGTTGAGCAGTTCTTC.

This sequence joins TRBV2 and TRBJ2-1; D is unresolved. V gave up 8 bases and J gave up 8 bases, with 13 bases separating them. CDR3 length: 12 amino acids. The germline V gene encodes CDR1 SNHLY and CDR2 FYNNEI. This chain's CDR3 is CASVAYNYEQFF. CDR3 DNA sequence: TGTGCCAGCGTTGCTTATAACTATGAGCAGTTCTTC.

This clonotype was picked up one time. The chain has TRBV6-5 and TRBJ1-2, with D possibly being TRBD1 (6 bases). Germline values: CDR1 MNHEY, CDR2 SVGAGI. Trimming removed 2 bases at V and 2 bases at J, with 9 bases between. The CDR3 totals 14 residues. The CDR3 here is CASSYPGENYGYTF. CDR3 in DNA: TGTGCCAGCAGTTACCCAGGGGAGAACTATGGCTACACCTTC.

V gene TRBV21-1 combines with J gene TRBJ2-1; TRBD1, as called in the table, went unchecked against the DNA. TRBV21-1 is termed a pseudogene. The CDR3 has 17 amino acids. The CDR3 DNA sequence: TGTGCCAGCAGCACGCCCGCGGACAGGGGAAGCCACAATGAGCAGTTCTTC. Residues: CASSTPADRGSHNEQFF.

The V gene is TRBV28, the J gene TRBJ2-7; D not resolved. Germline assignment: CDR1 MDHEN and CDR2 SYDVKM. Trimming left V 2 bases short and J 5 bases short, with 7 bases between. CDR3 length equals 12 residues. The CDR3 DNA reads TGTGCCAGCAGTTTAGTTAGGCACGAGCAGTACTTC. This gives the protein CASSLVRHEQYF.

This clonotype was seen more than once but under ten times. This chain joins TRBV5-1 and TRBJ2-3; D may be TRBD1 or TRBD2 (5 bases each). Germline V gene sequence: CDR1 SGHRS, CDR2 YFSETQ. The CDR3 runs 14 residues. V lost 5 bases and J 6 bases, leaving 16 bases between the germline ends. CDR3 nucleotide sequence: TGCGCCAGCAGTTCCCGGGGCCAGAGCGATACGCAGTATTTT. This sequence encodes CASSSRGQSDTQYF.

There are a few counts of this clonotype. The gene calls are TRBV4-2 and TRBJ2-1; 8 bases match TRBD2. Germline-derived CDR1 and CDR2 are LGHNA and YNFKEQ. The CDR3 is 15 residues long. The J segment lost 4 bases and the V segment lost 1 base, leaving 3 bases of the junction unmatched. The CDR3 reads CASSQAGGDYNEQFF. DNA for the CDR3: TGTGCCAGCAGCCAAGCGGGGGGGGATTACAATGAGCAGTTCTTC.